The clone carrying this T cell receptor beta chain was counted many times. RNA transcripts gave rise to amplified TCR beta CDR3 regions. With the HTBI primer set, the TCR CDR3 went through a first round of RT-PCR. TCRdb redid the calling of the multiplex PCR reads with MiXCR, one entry per CDR3 protein. The sample includes approximately 640,000 distinct CDR3 sequences, roughly 17% seen only once; the top ten take 3.8%. The data are from a study of T cells in Graves' hyperthyroidism and ophthalmopathy. The hyperthyroidism was newly diagnosed and had lasted under 2 months; the patients were aged 18 to 65. Pregnant or lactating patients were excluded, as were those with uncontrolled infection or other autoimmune disease. The diagnoses drew upon clinical symptoms, serum thyroxine and TRAb, thyroid ultrasound and orbital computed tomography. The V and J ends lost 4 bases and 0 bases respectively, with 12 bases between them. The CDR3 runs 14 residues. Per the germline V gene, CDR1 is SQVTM and CDR2 is ANQGSEA.

This receptor was obtained from a woman in her 30s with Graves' hyperthyroidism. This chain joins TRBV29-1 and TRBJ1-1; TRBD1 might be the D (5 bases). The sample was blood. CDR3: CSVVGGAMNTEAFF. In DNA form, the CDR3 reads TGCAGCGTTGTGGGTGGGGCCATGAACACTGAAGCTTTCTTT. Combining the CDR3 with reference TRBV29-1 and TRBJ1-1 gives the whole variable domain SAVISQKPSRDICQRGTSLTIQCQVDSQVTMMFWYRQQPGQSLTLIATANQGSEATYESGFVIDKFPISRPNLTFSTLTVSNMSPEDSSIYLCSVVGGAMNTEAFFGQGTRLTVV.